Listed here are 5 T cell receptor beta chains from one sample, sequenced in a study of beta chain features in type 1 diabetes (dated by TCRdb to the late 2010s). Library construction relied on the immunoSEQ multiplex PCR assay. The High Capacity cDNA Reverse Transcription Kit was used to reverse transcribe all of the isolated RNA, meaning that expressed TCRB transcripts were what got sequenced. Imported from immuneACCESS, the table was reduced by TCRdb to in-frame sequences with V and J called. These copies leave out some clones; in studies compared against another copy, an unresolved V gene accounts for under half, and the cause of the remainder is not known. In this sample the table shows about 620,000 clones, around 15% of which occur a single time. The ten largest clones capture about 0.087% of the sample. Specimen: naive CD4+ T cells from blood. The cell subset or site label of this sample denotes: true naive CD4+ T cells. The receptors come from a man younger than 35 in good health.

The sample holds a few counts of this clone. The V and J genes are TRBV4-1 and TRBJ1-4; D is undetermined. The length of the CDR3 is 14 residues. V lost 2 bases to trimming and J lost 7 bases, with 11 bases between them. Germline CDR1 is MGHRA and CDR2 is YSYEKL. CDR3 in DNA: TGCGCCAGCAGCCAAATCTGGGTTTTTGAAAAACTGTTTTTT. Its translation: CASSQIWVFEKLFF.

About this clone itself: At one end the junction does not follow the germline gene, possibly because of a read error. The chain is built from TRBV5-6 and TRBJ1-1; D is uncertain. This CDR3 contains 15 residues. Germline V CDR1 and CDR2: SGHDT, YYEEEE. This CDR3 reads CASSYPRLAIGKWIF. The CDR3 DNA follows: TGTGCCAGCAGCTATCCACGACTGGCAATCGGTAAGTGGATCTTT. Full variable domain (remainder filled in from reference TRBV5-6 and TRBJ1-1): DAGVTQSPTHLIKTRGQQVTLRCSPKSGHDTVSWYQQALGQGPQFIFQYYEEEERQRGNFPDRFSGHQFPNYSSELNVNALLLGDSALYLCASSYPRLAIGKWIFGQGTRLTVV.

The J gene is TRBJ2-7, the V gene TRBV19; tentative D call: TRBD1 (5 bases). This CDR3 comprises 15 residues. Germline V CDR1 and CDR2: LNHDA, SQIVND (reference sequence). Trimming took off 6 bases at V and 4 bases at J, with 19 bases between the two ends. As DNA, the CDR3 is TGTGCCAGTAGCAGTATTAGGGGCATCGCTTACGAGCAGTACTTC. This translates into CASSSIRGIAYEQYF.

V usage is TRBV9 and J usage is TRBJ1-2; a possible D gene is TRBD1 (5 bases). Between the trimmed V and J ends, which lost 0 bases and 5 bases, there was a span of 11 bases. This CDR3 has 14 residues. Per the germline V gene, CDR1 is SGDLS and CDR2 is YYNGEE. CDR3 residues: CASSVDQGRYGYTF. In DNA form, the CDR3 reads TGTGCCAGCAGCGTAGATCAGGGCCGGTATGGCTACACCTTC.

This chain links TRBV2 with TRBJ1-2; D is unclear. Trimming pared 5 bases from V and 0 bases from J, leaving 4 bases between. The CDR3 totals 12 residues. Germline CDR1 reads SNHLY; CDR2 reads FYNNEI. The CDR3 bases are TGTGCCAGCAGTTACACTAACTATGGCTACACCTTC. Translating gives CASSYTNYGYTF. Looking up the rest from reference TRBV2 and TRBJ1-2 gives the full variable domain: EPEVTQTPSHQVTQMGQEVILRCVPISNHLYFYWYRQILGQKVEFLVSFYNNEISEKSEIFDDQFSVERPDGSNFTLKIRSTKLEDSAMYFCASSYTNYGYTFGSGTRLTVV.